This entry features one TCR beta chain sequence. A few counts support this clone. This clone's antigen is unknown. Base qualities are not recorded, but no much larger clone differs from it by a single base. In total, around 600 healthy bone marrow donors made up the cohort. Cohort members were all nominally healthy when sampled, although unrecorded immune exposures were likely present. The donor tested CMV seronegative and was one of the 352 seronegative cohort members. Every donor gave a peripheral blood sample, and the peripheral blood mononuclear cells from that sample were used for TCR beta sequencing. Genomic DNA was extracted from the blood cell samples with the Qiagen DNeasy Blood Extraction Kit. The method behind the library was the immunoSEQ multiplex PCR assay. For the multiplex PCR, a mixture combining 60 forward primers for TCR Vbeta segments and 13 reverse primers for TCR Jbeta segments was used. The CDR3 region of rearranged TCR beta genes was amplified from genomic DNA with a multiplex PCR assay. The amplified TCR beta libraries were sequenced on the Illumina HiSeq System as 87-base-pair reads. The paper's data handling went like this. In a later analysis, around 80 million unique TCR beta chains were counted across the approximately 620 repertoires, and roughly 10 million of these chains were shared by at least two donors. Raw reads were error-corrected and collapsed into unique sequences by a nearest-neighbor algorithm in which closely related sequences were merged to remove PCR and sequencing errors. V, D and J gene segments were assigned by aligning CDR3 sequences to IMGT reference sequences. For a sequence to be retained, a match of at least six nucleotides was required to both a V gene segment and a J gene segment. Rearrangements were classified as productive when the CDR3 lacked stop codons and remained in frame with V and J, and all other rearrangements were classified as non-productive. Following IMGT convention, CDR3 was defined as the stretch from the second conserved V-encoded cysteine to the conserved J-encoded phenylalanine. In an earlier analysis of around 570 of the donors, sequences lacking an unambiguous match to a single V gene segment were excluded. An earlier analysis of some 610 of the donors called V segments functional above 56.7% productive rearrangements and segregating when the between-donor standard deviation exceeded 5%. A statistical classification framework was developed to diagnose cytomegalovirus status using the catalog of TCR beta chain sequences. A later analysis assigned V and J genes by comparing TCR nucleotide sequences with IMGT/GENE-DB human TR gene sequences. A later analysis assigned CDR3 sequences and most-parsimonious VDJ recombination scenarios with the TCRdist pipeline. In a later analysis, every TCR beta chain was defined by the combination of its CDR3 amino acid sequence and its V-gene family, and reads without a unique V-gene family were dropped. In a later analysis, 550 to 650 highly shared, low-generation-probability nucleotide sequences were removed to address suspected cross-contamination and a sequencing artifact. A later analysis calculated a clonal expansion index for each public chain from normalized within-repertoire ranks of inferred template counts. Generation probabilities in a later analysis came from a VDJ recombination model fitted to out-of-frame rearrangements, and those results were checked against IGoR. Hypergeometric tests were used in a later analysis to score TCR-TCR, TCR-HLA and TCR-CMV co-occurrence, with a repertoire-size bias correction applied to the TCR pairs. To estimate false discovery rates, a later analysis permuted the HLA or CMV assignments 20 times. In a later analysis, co-occurring TCRs were grouped using DBSCAN, and TCRdist sequence similarity was added for clustering within HLA-allele-positive subsets. Co-occurrence clustering excluded repertoires with fewer than 30,000 or more than 120,000 public chains, plus five with anomalous nucleotide sharing. The clones in this table, taken by TCRdb from immuneACCESS, are in-frame only. Not every clone is retained; where verified, under half of the shortfall comes from an unresolved V gene, and the cause of the rest is unknown. Clone size and the V and J calls come from that table; the DNA yielded D and trimming. The sample contains under 250,000 clones, about 75% of them found a single time. The ten largest clones represent 1.5% to 2% of the sample.

These data are taken from a study of cytomegalovirus exposure and HLA in healthy donors (dated by TCRdb to the late 2010s). Context from the whole study: In an earlier analysis of 450 to 750 of the donors, less than 350 Gb of sequence data and approximately 120 million unique TCR beta sequences from roughly 200 million T cells were reported. Roughly 310 gigabases of sequencing data and 78 million or so unique TCR sequences were included in an early release covering 550 to 800 HLA-typed donors. A later genetic analysis used genome-wide SNP genotypes for about three fifths of the 666 donors, treating that subset as a discovery cohort. The study combined high-throughput TCR immunosequencing, statistical association of individual TCRs with disease status, and machine learning to predict cytomegalovirus infection status. The number of typed donors differed by locus: about 620-640 for A, B, C, DRB1 and DQB1; 500 to 550 for DQA1; roughly 600 for DPA1; and around 450 for DPB1. Every repertoire in the discovery cohort had been generated on one and the same sequencing platform. Because of strong linkage in the cohort, 4 to 6 DR-DQ haplotypes were treated as single units for association and clustering. A later analysis re-analyzed previously published TCR beta repertoires from roughly 600 donors and added high-resolution HLA genotyping to study TCR occurrence patterns. Class I and class II HLA loci were covered by the typing at four-digit resolution. The study profiled the T cell repertoires of 550 to 700 subjects by immunosequencing and related them to cytomegalovirus serostatus. Rather than drawing on any new phenotypic data, the later analysis identified candidate immune exposures from TCR beta sequences and the way those sequences occurred across donors. Of the 398 genotyped donors, over 80% were placed in the genetic ancestry cluster associated with self-reported Caucasian donors. The aim of the study was to test whether cataloging public T cell receptors could identify signatures of past pathogen exposure. Besides the first cohort of 550 to 750 subjects, a separate validation cohort made up of about 120 different subjects was used. Among several hundred genotyped donors of the cohort, an average of approximately 200,000 unique TCR beta nucleotide sequences was sequenced per donor, of which approximately 18% were non-productive. In an earlier analysis of 587 of the donors, high-throughput TCR beta sequencing was used to judge whether each TCR beta V gene segment behaved as functional or pseudogenic. Donor age, sex, ethnicity and CMV serostatus were collected together with the repertoire data. Results and caveats for the whole study, not just this receptor: The sequencing pipeline was judged likely to have produced a cluster of highly shared sequence variants as a technical artifact. Three of the identified cytomegalovirus-associated TCR beta chains were confirmed in vitro to be specific for cytomegalovirus antigens. Compared with the approximately 670-donor mean, donors in an Asian-associated ancestry cluster had fewer N-insertions in productive TCRs, according to a later genetic analysis. The only immune exposure information available for the cohort was CMV serostatus. A further reported finding was that TCR beta sequences accurately predicted the HLA-A and HLA-B alleles for most subjects in the first cohort. In an earlier analysis of some 640 of the donors, most TCR beta V segments were observed in productive rearrangements about 87% or about 30% of the time, broadly matching IMGT annotations. Most TCR sequences were observed very rarely across donors, whereas some public TCRs were present in many individuals. According to a later analysis, parvovirus B19, influenza, CMV and Epstein-Barr virus appeared linked to several top co-occurrence clusters. In the study, about 150 TCR beta chains were listed as associated with cytomegalovirus. Sequencing depth was assumed to be roughly uniform across donors in the presence/absence analyses, though that assumption may not hold. Strong co-occurrence of HLA alleles, especially DR and DQ, made assigning TCR associations to individual alleles difficult. A later analysis found that most CMV-associated TCR beta chains appeared HLA-restricted, with HLA associations seemingly driven largely by CMV exposure. In a later analysis, HLA-associated TCR beta chains were found to be more clonally expanded and to have lower generation probabilities than equally common non-associated chains. Correlated functional status among segregating V segments might reflect linkage disequilibrium, but an unknown experimental factor could not be ruled out. Because HLA typing was missing for some donors at each locus, association tests included only the typed subset. The cohort was sequenced for TCR beta chains only, and without alpha or paired-chain data the features that could be detected were limited. In a later analysis, the rate of TCR association differed among HLA loci, with DRB1 alleles having the most associated TCRs and HLA-C alleles having the fewest. At a false discovery rate of 0.05, a later analysis linked 16,951 TCR beta sequences to specific HLA alleles. It was suggested by the authors that the approach could potentially be generalized to other disease states and immunological phenotypes. Some IMGT-functional V segments, including TRBV6-2 and TRBV6-3, could not be distinguished by the 87-base-pair reads and were therefore excluded. An association between a missense DCLRE1C variant and V-gene and J-gene trimming of TCR beta chains was found in a later genetic analysis and replicated in an independent cohort. Seventeen rarely observed V segments, including chromosome 9 orphons, were excluded from the earlier analysis of approximately 600 of the donors because counts were too low. The classifier was reported to diagnose cytomegalovirus status with high specificity and sensitivity in both the original cohort and the validation cohort.

The germline V gene sets CDR1 to SGHRS and CDR2 to YFSETQ. Reading from cysteine to phenylalanine, the CDR3 counts 13 amino acids. CDR3 DNA only is kept here, 39 bases in frame from base 1. Trimming costs V 1 base and J 3 bases, and their ends lie 8 bases apart. Sequencing was done on a sample of PBMCs. This receptor was identified in a male donor in good health and CMV-seronegative. This sequence uses TRBV5-1 and TRBJ2-7; the D gene identity is not certain. The DNA sequence is TGCGCCAGCAGCTTGAACAGCTACTACGAGCAGTACTTC. Translated, this gives CASSLNSYYEQYF. This CDR3, with the reference TRBV5-1 and TRBJ2-7 proteins standing in past its ends, gives the full variable domain KAGVTQTPRYLIKTRGQQVTLSCSPISGHRSVSWYQQTPGQGLQFLFEYFSETQRNKGNFPGRFSGRQFSNSRSEMNVSTLELGDSALYLCASSLNSYYEQYFGPGTRLTVT.